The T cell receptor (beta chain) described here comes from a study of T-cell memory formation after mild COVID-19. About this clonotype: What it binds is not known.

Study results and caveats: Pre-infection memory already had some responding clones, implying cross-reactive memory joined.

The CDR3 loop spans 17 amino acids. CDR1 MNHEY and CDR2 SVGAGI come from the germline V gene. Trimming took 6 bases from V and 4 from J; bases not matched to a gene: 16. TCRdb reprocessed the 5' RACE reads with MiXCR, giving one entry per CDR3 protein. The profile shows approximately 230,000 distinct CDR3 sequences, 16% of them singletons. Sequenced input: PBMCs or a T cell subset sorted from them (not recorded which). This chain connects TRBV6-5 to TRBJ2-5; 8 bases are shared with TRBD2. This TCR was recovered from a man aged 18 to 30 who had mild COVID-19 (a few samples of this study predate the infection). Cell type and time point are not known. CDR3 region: CASSRGRLAGLPETQYF. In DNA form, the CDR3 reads TGTGCCAGCAGCCGGGGGCGGTTAGCGGGGCTACCAGAGACCCAGTACTTC.